This entry lists 8 T cell receptor beta chains sequenced from one sample in a study of cytomegalovirus exposure and HLA in healthy donors. The primer mix had 60 Vbeta and 13 Jbeta primers. Profiled with immunoSEQ multiplex PCR; TCRdb holds only in-frame clones, not every one. Of under 200,000 clones listed, roughly 77% are singletons. The material sequenced was PBMCs. The receptors shown here come from a woman aged 45-65 years in good health and CMV-seropositive.

The rearrangement joins TRBV9 to TRBJ2-5, with 9 positions matching TRBD1. With 4 bases clipped from V and 4 bases from J, the junction kept 11 bases outside the gene matches. This CDR3 has 16 residues. Germline lookup yields CDR1 SGDLS and CDR2 YYNGEE. The CDR3 is CASSLRPGTGLETQYF. Written as DNA, the CDR3 is TGTGCCAGCAGCCTACGACCCGGGACAGGGCTAGAGACCCAGTACTTC.

This clone turned up a few times. The chain has TRBV28 and TRBJ1-1; D might be TRBD1 (5 bases). The CDR3 sequence is 13 residues long. Germline CDR1 and CDR2: MDHEN and SYDVKM. Trimming took off 3 bases at V and 5 bases at J, with 10 bases between the two ends. Here the CDR3 DNA reads TGTGCCAGCAGTTTTGGAGGGGAGACTGAAGCTTTCTTT. Amino acids: CASSFGGETEAFF.

The chain combines TRBV19 with TRBJ1-2; tentative D call: TRBD1 (5 bases). Germline V gene sequence: CDR1 LNHDA, CDR2 SQIVND (reference sequence). The CDR3 loop spans 14 amino acids. Trimming removed 1 base from V and 6 bases from J, with 12 bases in between. CDR3 coding DNA: TGTGCCAGTAGTATAGCCAGGGTTATGAATGGCTACACCTTC. Protein: CASSIARVMNGYTF.

This rearrangement joins TRBV12-2 to TRBJ2-7; the table's TRBD1 call for D was not verified on the DNA. TRBV12-2 is annotated as a pseudogene. This CDR3 has 13 residues. The CDR3 region has the DNA TGTGCAAGTCGCTCATCATACAAAAACGAGCAGTACTTC. Amino acid sequence: CASRSSYKNEQYF.

With respect to this clone: At one of its ends the junction is not consistent with the germline gene, which may arise from a read error. The chain uses TRBV7-9 and TRBJ2-7, with TRBD1 matching over 9 bases. In germline, CDR1 is SEHNR, CDR2 FQNEAQ (reference sequence). The length of the CDR3 is 17 residues. CDR3 protein: CSSSLTRTRDRGYEQYF. CDR3 DNA: TGTTCCAGCAGCTTAACCCGCACCAGAGACAGGGGGTACGAGCAGTACTTC.

This chain connects TRBV7-9 to TRBJ2-7, with D maybe TRBD2 (6 bases). Germline V CDR1 and CDR2: SEHNR, FQNEAQ (reference sequence). The length of the CDR3 is 14 residues. V was clipped by 5 bases and J by 0 bases, with 11 bases between them. Written as DNA, the CDR3 is TGTGCCAGCAGCCGAGACGGGGGCTCCTACGAGCAGTACTTC. Translation gives CASSRDGGSYEQYF.

This clone has more than one count but fewer than ten. V is TRBV11-2 and J is TRBJ1-6; D may be TRBD1 (6 bases). Germline V gene lookup returns CDR1 SGHAT and CDR2 FQNNGV. The CDR3 contains 17 residues. V lost 5 bases and J 9 bases, leaving 23 bases between the germline ends. The DNA for the CDR3 is TGTGCCAGCAGCCAATCCCCTGGGGGGGCCCGTCGTTCACCCCTCCACTTT. Its translation is CASSQSPGGARRSPLHF.

This clone was picked up a small number of times. This sequence joins TRBV7-2 and TRBJ2-7; 7 positions agree with TRBD1. With 5 bases clipped from V and 4 bases from J, the junction kept 8 bases outside the gene matches. The CDR3 runs 14 residues. The germline V gene encodes CDR1 SGHTA and CDR2 FQGNSA. CDR3 sequence: CASSTGTEPYEQYF. The CDR3 region has the DNA TGTGCCAGCAGCACCGGGACAGAACCTTACGAGCAGTACTTC.